This T cell receptor beta chain was found in a study of cytomegalovirus exposure and HLA in healthy donors. Findings and limits, study-wide: More clonal expansion characterized HLA-associated TCR beta chains than equally common others in a later analysis. What TCR beta sequences reportedly achieved was accurate prediction of HLA-A and HLA-B alleles in most subjects. Only CMV serostatus was available as immune exposure information.

The CDR3 covers 17 residues. Looked up from germline, CDR1 is SGDLS and CDR2 is YYNGEE. The junction had 8 bases not matched to a gene; V was cut back by 3 bases and J by 0 bases. At the time of sampling, donors were nominally healthy, though unrecorded immune exposures were likely. Vbeta (60) and Jbeta (13) primers were used in the PCR. TCRdb's table, derived via immunoSEQ multiplex PCR, lists solely in-frame clones and lacks some. The table lists about 150,000 clones, 84% of them singletons. Concerning this clone: The antigen remains undetermined.

This sequence was found in a young man in good health and CMV-seronegative. Sequenced: PBMCs. V usage is TRBV9 and J usage is TRBJ2-2, with 7 nucleotides matching TRBD1. CDR3 in DNA: TGTGCCAGCAGCGACAACCTCGGACAGGCGAACACCGGGGAGCTGTTTTTT. This translates into CASSDNLGQANTGELFF.